The T cell receptor beta chain described here comes from a study of blood T cell repertoires in COVID-19. About the research overall: The United States, Italy and Spain supplied acute and convalescent COVID-19 samples. Sources were T cells, B-cell-depleted T cells, or PBMCs; the material itself was cDNA or gDNA.

Source study methods: It was from reference gene primer amplification that nucleated cell counts were estimated. Clones were sequenced by immunoSEQ multiplex PCR, and TCRdb holds only the in-frame ones, with some missing. The DNA gave D and trimming, while V, J and clone size come from that table. The sample shows approximately 400,000 clones, roughly 90% of them seen only once. This sequence was found in a man aged 35 to 55 with acute or convalescent COVID-19. Sequencing input: peripheral blood.

The CDR3 loop is CAGGFRQPQHF. CDR3 coding DNA: TGTGCCGGTGGCTTTCGTCAGCCCCAGCATTTT. This sequence joins TRBV19 and TRBJ1-5, with D unresolved. This CDR3 has 11 amino acids. V lost 11 bases, J lost 6 bases, and 11 bases lay in between. Per the germline V gene, CDR1 is LNHDA and CDR2 is SQIVND (reference sequence).